This TCR beta chain originates from a study of cytomegalovirus exposure and HLA in healthy donors. The PCR ran on 60 Vbeta and 13 Jbeta primers. TCRdb's table, derived via immunoSEQ multiplex PCR, lists solely in-frame clones and lacks some. The sample includes about 160,000 clones, around 82% seen only once; the top ten take around a tenth. This receptor was taken from a man in his fifties in good health and CMV-seropositive. Sequencing used PBMCs.

CDR3 DNA: TGCAGCGCCGGACAGTTGAACTACAATGAGCAGTTCTTC. Translated, it gives CSAGQLNYNEQFF. The J gene is TRBJ2-1, the V gene TRBV29-1; a weak D match, TRBD1 (6 bases). The germline gives CDR1 SQVTM, CDR2 ANQGSEA. The CDR3 loop spans 13 amino acids. Trimming shortened V by 7 bases and J by 3 bases, and 13 bases separated the two germline ends.